This T cell receptor (beta chain) was retrieved from a study of CD4 T cells in relation to SARS-CoV-2 and coronaviruses. Germline V gene data show CDR1 as LNHDA and CDR2 as SQIVND (reference sequence). CDR3 size: 15 residues. Between the trimmed V and J ends, which lost 7 bases and 2 bases, there was a span of 14 bases. Data came from immunoSEQ multiplex PCR; TCRdb stores just in-frame clones and leaves some out. The sample shows 60,000 to 85,000 clones, just over 90% of them seen only once. Unexposed donor CD4+ T cells date from about 2011-2018, before the COVID-19 pandemic. Naive and memory CD4+ T cells were separated from cryopreserved PBMCs.

The sequence came from a human donor in good health. This chain connects TRBV19 to TRBJ1-4, with D maybe TRBD1 (6 bases). Sequenced: naive CD4+ T cells from PBMCs. Documented subset: naive CD4+ T cells isolated by negative enrichment. CDR3 DNA sequence: TGTGCCAGTAAGGACGGGGGGGCGACTAATGAAAAACTGTTTTTT. As protein: CASKDGGATNEKLFF. Full variable domain (rest looked up from reference TRBV19 and TRBJ1-4): DGGITQSPKYLFRKEGQNVTLSCEQNLNHDAMYWYRQDPGQGLRLIYYSQIVNDFQKGDIAEGYSVSREKKESFPLTVTSAQKNPTAFYLCASKDGGATNEKLFFGSGTQLSVL.